The entry below describes one TCR beta chain. Its matching antigen is unknown. This specimen belongs to a study of CD8+ T cells in alopecia areata. The wider study: Tofacitinib administration to treated patients was oral, at 5 to 10 mg twice daily.

General study findings and limits: Many expanded lesional clones stayed in scalp and blood while on tofacitinib.

Treatment given: oral pan-JAK inhibitor, 5-10 mg twice daily. Per germline, CDR1 GTSNPN and CDR2 SVGIG (reference sequence). Trimming cost V 0 bases and J 4 bases, with 12 bases left between them. This CDR3 is 15 amino acids long. cDNA serving as the sequencing template came from extracted, reverse transcribed RNA. Method: immunoSEQ multiplex PCR; TCRdb's copy keeps in-frame clones and lacks some. The table records around 190,000 clones, less than 70% of them present only once. Sample: CD4+ T cells sorted from blood, taken at week 49, from a patient treated with tofacitinib. This TCR derives from a human donor with alopecia areata. This chain links TRBV30 with TRBJ2-2; the D gene could be TRBD1 or TRBD2 (6 bases each). The CDR3 protein is CAWSVSQGGTGELFF. As DNA, the CDR3 is TGTGCCTGGAGTGTTTCACAGGGAGGCACCGGGGAGCTGTTTTTT.